This TCR beta chain is drawn from a study of shared clonotypes between healthy human individuals. Genomic DNA (from each subset) was split evenly across several immunoSEQ plates. On sorted subsets, replicate PCRs used 200 ng DNA, or roughly 30,000 T cell genomes. Sequencing used immunoSEQ multiplex PCR; TCRdb keeps in-frame clones, though not all of them. The data show about 980,000 clones, more than 75% seen once. Details on this clone: The target antigen is unknown.

There are 14 residues in the CDR3. V was pared by 5 bases and J by 4 bases, with 12 bases between. Germline V gene data show CDR1 as SGHAT and CDR2 as FQNNGV. Study-level findings and limits: The study found lower generation probabilities in non-shared clonotypes than in those shared by all four donors. It was observed that roughly 5.5% of naive CD4 clonotypes were shared across several donors.

V is TRBV11-2 and J is TRBJ1-3; D may be TRBD1 (6 bases). This sequence was found in a young man in good health. The sample taken for sequencing was memory CD4+ T cells sorted from blood. Subset reported: CD45RA-negative fraction. The CDR3 protein is CASSQQGPGNTIYF. The CDR3 coding sequence is TGTGCCAGCAGCCAACAGGGACCGGGAAACACCATATATTTT.